This T cell receptor beta chain is drawn from a study of beta chain features in type 1 diabetes. For the study at large: Patients were similar to healthy donors in age and gender (as well as in cell yields).

TCRB transcripts that were expressed got sequenced, as all of the isolated RNA had been reverse transcribed. The protocol was immunoSEQ multiplex PCR, while the TCRdb copy is restricted to in-frame clones and leaves out a portion. The sample lists hundreds of thousands of clones; around an eighth were seen once. Study-wide points: The study found moderately but significantly shorter TCRB CDR3s in all four CD4+ subsets of Type 1 diabetes patients. PCR might pick shorter templates more often, in the same way for patients and controls.

The CDR3 runs 14 residues. V lost 4 bases, J lost 4 bases, and 14 bases lay in between. Germline lookup yields CDR1 MNHEY and CDR2 SVGAGI. Blood was drawn once from each donor into heparinised tubes. The draws averaged about 120 mL. A word on this clone: Its target is unknown.

The chain recombines TRBV6-5 with TRBJ2-7, with a possible D match to TRBD1 (6 bases). The sequencing input was naive CD4+ T cells from blood. This TCR was recovered from a man between 18 and 29 years old with type 1 diabetes. The CDR3 spells CASSSPGHLYEQYF. The DNA for the CDR3 is TGTGCCAGCAGTTCCCCGGGACACCTGTACGAGCAGTACTTC.